This passage covers 9 T cell receptor beta chains from one sample sequenced in a study of monozygotic twins with inflammatory bowel disease. No DNA is given; TCRdb re-called the 5' RACE reads and lists each CDR3 protein once. The specimen's table records 440,000 or so distinct CDR3 sequences. The specimen sequenced was blood. The receptor set was obtained from a human donor with ulcerative colitis or Crohn's disease, or a healthy co-twin of an affected twin (not recorded which).

The J gene is TRBJ1-4, the V gene TRBV5-1; the TRBD1 assignment by TCRdb is unverifiable without DNA. Germline V gives CDR1 SGHRS, CDR2 YFSETQ. CDR3 length: 13 residues. Here the CDR3 reads CASSRAAGNQVFF.

The J gene is TRBJ1-2, the V gene TRBV4-3. CDR3 length: 12 residues. Germline CDR1 is LGHNA and CDR2 is YSLEER. The CDR3: CASSQVGSGYTF.

The genes are TRBV2 and TRBJ2-3; no DNA is available, so the TRBD1 call from TCRdb remains unchecked. Germline lookup yields CDR1 SNHLY and CDR2 FYNNEI. The CDR3 contains 15 residues. CDR3 loop: CASRVSGQATDTQYF.

V is TRBV30 and J is TRBJ2-2; TCRdb designates TRBD1, a call that cannot be tested without DNA. The CDR3 is made up of 17 amino acids. Germline V gives CDR1 GTSNPN, CDR2 SVGIG (reference sequence). The CDR3 spells CAWSVRGSPRSTGELFF.

The chain links TRBV20-1 to TRBJ2-3; TCRdb gives TRBD2 as the D gene, but with no DNA this cannot be confirmed. CDR1 and CDR2 from the germline V gene are DFQATT and SNEGSKA (reference sequence). This CDR3 comprises 15 residues. The CDR3 loop reads CSARDAQRPTDTQYF.

This chain uses TRBV7-6 with TRBJ1-5. The CDR3 has 13 residues. Germline V gene lookup returns CDR1 SGHVS and CDR2 FNYEAQ. The chain's CDR3 is CASSLGGGLEKHF.

The chain joins TRBV5-4 to TRBJ2-5. Germline V gene data show CDR1 as SGHNT and CDR2 as YYREEE (reference sequence). The CDR3 is made up of 17 amino acids. The chain's CDR3 is CASSLAKLAHVQETQYF.

The V gene is TRBV7-7, the J gene TRBJ2-1; TCRdb designates TRBD2, a call that cannot be tested without DNA. The CDR3 extends over 15 amino acids. Germline V gene sequence: CDR1 SSHAT, CDR2 FNYEAQ (reference sequence). CDR3 residues: CASSSLAGGPDEQFF.

V is TRBV3-1 and J is TRBJ2-4; TCRdb's D gene call, TRBD2, goes unchecked for lack of DNA. Germline assignment: CDR1 LGHDT and CDR2 YNNKEL (reference sequence). The CDR3 spans 19 residues. The CDR3: CASSQDPRFTSGTKNIQYF.